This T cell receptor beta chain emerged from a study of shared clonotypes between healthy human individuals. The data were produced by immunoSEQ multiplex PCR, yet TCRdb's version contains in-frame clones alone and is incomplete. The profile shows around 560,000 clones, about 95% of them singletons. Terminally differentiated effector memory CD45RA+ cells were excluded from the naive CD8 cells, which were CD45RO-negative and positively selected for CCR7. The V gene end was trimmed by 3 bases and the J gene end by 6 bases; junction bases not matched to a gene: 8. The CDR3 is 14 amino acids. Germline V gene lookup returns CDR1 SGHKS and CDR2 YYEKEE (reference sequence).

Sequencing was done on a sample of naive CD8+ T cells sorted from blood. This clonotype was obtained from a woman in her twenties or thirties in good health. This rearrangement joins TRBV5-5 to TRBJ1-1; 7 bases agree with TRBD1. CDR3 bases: TGTGCCAGCAGCTACCTACAGGGGTCCGCTGAAGCTTTCTTT. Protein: CASSYLQGSAEAFF.